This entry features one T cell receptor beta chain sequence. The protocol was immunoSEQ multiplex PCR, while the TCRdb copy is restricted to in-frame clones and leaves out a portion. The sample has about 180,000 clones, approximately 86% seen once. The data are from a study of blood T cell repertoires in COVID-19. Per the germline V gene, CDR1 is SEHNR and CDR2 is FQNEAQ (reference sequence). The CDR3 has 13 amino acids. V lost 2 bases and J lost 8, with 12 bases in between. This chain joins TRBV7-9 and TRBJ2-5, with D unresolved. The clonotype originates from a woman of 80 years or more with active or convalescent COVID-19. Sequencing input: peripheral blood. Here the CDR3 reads CASSLPRQLTQYF. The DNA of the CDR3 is TGTGCCAGCAGCTTACCCAGACAACTTACCCAGTACTTC.